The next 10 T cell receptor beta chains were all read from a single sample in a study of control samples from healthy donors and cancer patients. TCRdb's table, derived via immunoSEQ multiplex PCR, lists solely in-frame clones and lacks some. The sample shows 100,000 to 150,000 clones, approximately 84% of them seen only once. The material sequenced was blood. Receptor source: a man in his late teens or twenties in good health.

The CDR3 DNA sequence: TGTGCCAGCAGCTTGCAAACAGGCTCCAATGTTAATCAGCCCCAGCATTTT. Its translation is CASSLQTGSNVNQPQHF. This chain connects TRBV5-6 to TRBJ1-5; possibly TRBD1 for D (5 bases). Trimming took off 1 base at V and 4 bases at J, with 18 bases between the two ends. The germline gives CDR1 SGHDT, CDR2 YYEEEE. The CDR3 contains 17 residues.

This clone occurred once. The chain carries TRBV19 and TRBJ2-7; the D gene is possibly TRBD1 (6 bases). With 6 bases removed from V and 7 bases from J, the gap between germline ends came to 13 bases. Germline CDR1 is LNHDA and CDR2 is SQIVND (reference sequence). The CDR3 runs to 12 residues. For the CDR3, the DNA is TGTGCCAGTAGCCCAGGGGCATCGGAGCAGTACTTC. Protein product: CASSPGASEQYF.

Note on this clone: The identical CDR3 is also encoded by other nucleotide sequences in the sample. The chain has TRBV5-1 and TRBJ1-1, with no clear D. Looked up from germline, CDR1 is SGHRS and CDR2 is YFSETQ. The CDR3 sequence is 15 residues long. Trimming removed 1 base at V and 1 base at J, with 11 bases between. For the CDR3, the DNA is TGCGCCAGCAGCTTGAATCGGGATTCGAACACTGAAGCTTTCTTT. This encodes CASSLNRDSNTEAFF.

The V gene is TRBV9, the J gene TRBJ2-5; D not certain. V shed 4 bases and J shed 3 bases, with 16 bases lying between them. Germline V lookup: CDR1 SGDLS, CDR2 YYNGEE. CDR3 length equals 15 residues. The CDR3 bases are TGTGCCAGCAGCCGAAATACGGGCTTTAAAGAGACCCAGTACTTC. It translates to CASSRNTGFKETQYF.

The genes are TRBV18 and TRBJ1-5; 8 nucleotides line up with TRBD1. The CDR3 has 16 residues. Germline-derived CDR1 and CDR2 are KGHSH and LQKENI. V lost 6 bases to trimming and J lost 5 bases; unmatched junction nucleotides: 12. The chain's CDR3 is CASSQTRTGLDQPQHF. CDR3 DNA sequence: TGTGCCAGCTCCCAAACCAGGACAGGGCTTGATCAGCCCCAGCATTTT. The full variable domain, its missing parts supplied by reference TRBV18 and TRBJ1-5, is NAGVMQNPRHLVRRRGQEARLRCSPMKGHSHVYWYRQLPEEGLKFMVYLQKENIIDESGMPKERFSAEFPKEGPSILRIQQVVRGDSAAYFCASSQTRTGLDQPQHFGDGTRLSIL.

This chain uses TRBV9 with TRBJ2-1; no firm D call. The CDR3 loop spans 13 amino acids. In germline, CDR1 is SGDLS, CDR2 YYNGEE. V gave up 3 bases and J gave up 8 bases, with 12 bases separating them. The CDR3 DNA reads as TGTGCCAGCAGCGCAGGACCCGGAGATGAGCAGTTCTTC. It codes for CASSAGPGDEQFF.

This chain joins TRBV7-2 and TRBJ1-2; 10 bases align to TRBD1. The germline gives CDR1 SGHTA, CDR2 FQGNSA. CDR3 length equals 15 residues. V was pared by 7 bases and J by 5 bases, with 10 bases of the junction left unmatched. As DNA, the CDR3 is TGTGCCAGCAACCAACCGGGACAGGGGTTGTATGGCTACACCTTC. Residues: CASNQPGQGLYGYTF.

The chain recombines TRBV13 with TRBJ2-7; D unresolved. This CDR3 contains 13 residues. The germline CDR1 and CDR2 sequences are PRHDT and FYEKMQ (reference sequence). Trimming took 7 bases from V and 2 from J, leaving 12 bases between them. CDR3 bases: TGTGCCAGCACCTCTTCTATTACCTACGAGCAGTACTTC. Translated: CASTSSITYEQYF.

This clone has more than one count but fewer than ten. The CDR3 protein is CASSGDNSREQYF. The DNA for the CDR3 is TGCGCCAGCAGTGGGGACAACTCGAGGGAGCAGTACTTC. The rearrangement joins TRBV10-1 to TRBJ2-7; possibly TRBD1 for D (6 bases). The CDR3 sequence is 13 residues long. Germline lookup yields CDR1 WNHNN and CDR2 SYGVQD (reference sequence). V gave up 4 bases and J gave up 7 bases, with 14 bases separating them.

The CDR3 bases are TGTGCCAGCAGTTTAAGGCTTAGGACAGCCACCTTC. Translating it yields CASSLRLRTATF. The rearrangement links TRBV28 to TRBJ1-2; D may be TRBD1 (6 bases). There are 12 residues in the CDR3. The V gene's germline CDR1 is MDHEN and CDR2 SYDVKM. V was shortened by 2 bases and J by 13 bases, with 14 bases between the two germline ends.